Listed below are T cell receptor beta chains from one sample, sequenced in a study of shared clonotypes between healthy human individuals. TCRdb's table, derived via immunoSEQ multiplex PCR, lists solely in-frame clones and lacks some. This sample has about 700,000 clones; about 91% occur once, and the top ten carry 24%. Sequenced sample: naive CD8+ T cells sorted from blood. The source is a man aged 25-45 years in good health. Each CDR3 is given with its conserved first and last residue.

V: TRBV6-5; J: TRBJ2-3; CDR3: CASSYGQHGTQYF
V: TRBV7-9; J: TRBJ1-3; CDR3: CASSLGLYDRASGNTIYF
V: TRBV6-6; J: TRBJ2-3; CDR3: CASSDSGSDTQYF
V: TRBV9; J: TRBJ2-1; CDR3: CASSTTGSNLYNEQFF
V: TRBV14; J: TRBJ1-1; CDR3: CASSSWKENTEAFF
V: TRBV5-1; J: TRBJ1-5; CDR3: CASSRGGGNQPQHF
V: TRBV19; J: TRBJ2-7; CDR3: CASSIPAASSYEQYF
V: TRBV28; J: TRBJ1-2; CDR3: CASTQRGYGYTF
V: TRBV14; J: TRBJ2-3; CDR3: CASSQDRRRLDTQYF
V: TRBV27; J: TRBJ1-1; CDR3: CASSAGVWNTEAFF